The present entry profiles one TCR beta chain with its context. Its target is unknown. Within the sample, other DNA sequences also encode this same CDR3. The data were taken from a study of beta chain features in type 1 diabetes. Findings of the study overall: HLA effects on TCRB rearrangement stayed unresolved here. Type 1 diabetes patients showed a moderate but significant shortening of TCRB CDR3s in all four CD4+ subsets.

The sequenced template was cDNA made from the entire isolated RNA. Some clones are missing from TCRdb's copy, which holds only in-frame ones; the method was immunoSEQ multiplex PCR. The data show a few hundred thousand clones, roughly 24% seen once. This CDR3 is built from 11 residues. The germline CDR1 and CDR2 sequences are MDHEN and SYDVKM. V lost 2 bases to trimming and J lost 4 bases, with 3 bases between them. The material sequenced was naive CD4+ T cells from blood. The TCR originated in a woman aged 30 to 39 with type 1 diabetes. The J gene is TRBJ2-7, the V gene TRBV28; D uncertain. The CDR3 nucleotides read TGTGCCAGCAGTTTAGAGTACGAGCAGTACTTC. Translated: CASSLEYEQYF.